One and the same sample provided the 27 T cell receptor beta chains below, sequenced in a study of memory CD4+ T cells and cytomegalovirus serostatus. The sort gate was single viable CD3+CD4+CD8-CD45RO+ cells for memory CD4+ T cells. TCRdb's table, derived via immunoSEQ multiplex PCR, lists solely in-frame clones and lacks some. This sample has roughly 76,000 clones, with around 78% found just once. Input material: memory CD4+ T cells from blood. The receptors originated from an adult in good health and CMV-seropositive.

V and J are TRBV2 and TRBJ1-5; D unresolved. Germline CDR1 is SNHLY and CDR2 is FYNNEI. V was shortened by 4 bases and J by 3 bases, with 16 bases between the two germline ends. This CDR3 spans 16 amino acids. CDR3 DNA: TGTGCCAGCAGTGGGAGGATAGGAGGGAACAATCAGCCCCAGCATTTT. Translation gives CASSGRIGGNNQPQHF.

This chain connects TRBV6-5 to TRBJ2-3; 12 bases line up with TRBD2. Trimming at V came to 2 bases and at J to 3 bases, leaving 0 bases not matched to a gene. CDR1 MNHEY and CDR2 SVGAGI come from the germline V gene. This CDR3 region has 15 residues. The CDR3 reads CASSYTSGRTDTQYF. The CDR3 DNA is TGTGCCAGCAGTTACACTAGCGGGAGGACAGATACGCAGTATTTT.

In DNA, the CDR3 is TGTGCCAGCTTCACCGGGGGTACCGGGGAGCTGTTTTTT. Protein product: CASFTGGTGELFF. The rearrangement joins TRBV2 to TRBJ2-2; D is perhaps TRBD2 (6 bases). In germline, CDR1 is SNHLY, CDR2 FYNNEI. The ends were cut back, 8 bases at V and 5 bases at J, with 12 bases in the middle. The CDR3 is 13 amino acids. The full variable domain, completed using reference TRBV2 and TRBJ2-2, is EPEVTQTPSHQVTQMGQEVILRCVPISNHLYFYWYRQILGQKVEFLVSFYNNEISEKSEIFDDQFSVERPDGSNFTLKIRSTKLEDSAMYFCASFTGGTGELFFGEGSRLTVL.

The chain recombines TRBV11-3 with TRBJ2-1; no firm D call. The CDR3 extends over 13 amino acids. V was shortened by 5 bases and J by 2 bases, with 7 bases between the two germline ends. The germline V gene encodes CDR1 SGHNT and CDR2 YENEEA. The CDR3 DNA reads TGTGCCAGCAGCGGAGACGCCTACAATGAGCAGTTCTTC. Amino acid sequence: CASSGDAYNEQFF.

The rearrangement links TRBV28 to TRBJ2-7; 7 bases agree with TRBD1. The ends lost 10 bases at V and 10 bases at J; junction bases unmatched: 10. Germline V gives CDR1 MDHEN, CDR2 SYDVKM. This CDR3 comprises 11 residues. CDR3 nucleotides: TGTGCCACCCTCTCCGGGACAGAACAGTACTTC. Its translation: CATLSGTEQYF.

This chain uses TRBV18 with TRBJ2-3; a weak D match, TRBD1 (6 bases). Germline V gene sequence: CDR1 KGHSH, CDR2 LQKENI. The CDR3 extends over 15 amino acids. V lost 5 bases and J 2 bases, leaving 14 bases between the germline ends. CDR3 bases: TGTGCCAGCTCAGAACTGGACAGCTACACAGATACGCAGTATTTT. Amino acids: CASSELDSYTDTQYF.

V gene TRBV11-3 combines with J gene TRBJ1-6, with TRBD1 as a possible D gene (6 bases). Germline V gives CDR1 SGHNT, CDR2 YENEEA. The CDR3 has 15 residues. The V end was cut by 1 base, the J end by 8 bases, with 12 bases between. The CDR3 reads CASSLGNRADSPLHF. For the CDR3, the DNA is TGTGCCAGCAGCTTAGGCAACAGGGCGGATTCACCCCTCCACTTT.

The V call is TRBV7-9, the J call TRBJ2-7; TRBD1 matches 9 bases. Germline V gene sequence: CDR1 SEHNR, CDR2 FQNEAQ (reference sequence). V lost 3 bases, J lost 3 bases, and 3 bases stayed unmatched. The CDR3 length is 14 residues. CDR3 DNA sequence: TGTGCCAGCAGCTTCGGACAGGGGCTCTACGAGCAGTACTTC. Translated, it gives CASSFGQGLYEQYF.

A few counts support this clone. The chain employs TRBV11-2 and TRBJ1-2; D not certain. Germline V gene sequence: CDR1 SGHAT, CDR2 FQNNGV. The CDR3 has 13 amino acids. The ends were cut back, 5 bases at V and 8 bases at J, with 15 bases in the middle. CDR3 DNA: TGTGCCAGCAGCCCCGGCCCTTCGTTAGGCTACACCTTC. This encodes CASSPGPSLGYTF.

This clone came up many times. The rearrangement joins TRBV29-1 to TRBJ1-4; no firm D call. The ends were cut back, 7 bases at V and 5 bases at J, with 8 bases in the middle. Germline V gene lookup returns CDR1 SQVTM and CDR2 ANQGSEA. This CDR3 region has 11 residues. The DNA for the CDR3 is TGCAGCGGCGTCGAGAATGAAAAACTGTTTTTT. This gives the protein CSGVENEKLFF.

This clone occurred once. This chain uses TRBV4-3 with TRBJ1-5; tentatively, D is TRBD1 (5 bases). This CDR3 has 16 amino acids. V was shortened by 2 bases and J by 2 bases, with 13 bases between the two germline ends. Per germline, CDR1 LGHNA and CDR2 YSLEER. CDR3 region: CASSQSWGEGNQPQHF. The CDR3 coding sequence is TGCGCCAGCAGCCAAAGTTGGGGGGAGGGCAATCAGCCCCAGCATTTT.

The chain carries TRBV19 and TRBJ1-6; no reliable D call. V was shortened by 4 bases and J by 0 bases, with 7 bases between the two germline ends. The germline V gene encodes CDR1 LNHDA and CDR2 SQIVND (reference sequence). CDR3 length: 15 residues. The CDR3 coding sequence is TGTGCCAGTAGTACCGGGAGCTCCTATAATTCACCCCTCCACTTT. This gives the protein CASSTGSSYNSPLHF.

This clone was picked up a small number of times. CDR3 DNA sequence: TGTGCCAGTAGTTTTACATTGGACACTGAAGCTTTCTTT. Protein: CASSFTLDTEAFF. The chain carries TRBV19 and TRBJ1-1; no clear D. There are 13 residues in the CDR3. Trimming removed 5 bases at V and 3 bases at J, with 10 bases between. CDR1 LNHDA and CDR2 SQIVND come from the germline V gene (reference sequence).

The chain employs TRBV13 and TRBJ2-5, with unresolved D. This CDR3 is built from 13 residues. With 4 bases removed from V and 7 bases from J, the gap between germline ends came to 13 bases. Germline-derived CDR1 and CDR2 are PRHDT and FYEKMQ (reference sequence). The CDR3 loop is CASSSSLNGTQYF. CDR3 nucleotide sequence: TGTGCCAGCAGCTCGTCCCTAAACGGGACCCAGTACTTC.

The chain has TRBV18 and TRBJ1-1, with no clear D. This CDR3 spans 15 amino acids. Germline CDR1 is KGHSH and CDR2 is LQKENI. V was trimmed by 6 bases and J by 1 base, leaving 15 bases between them. The CDR3 spells CASSERTGRNTEAFF. The DNA of the CDR3 is TGTGCCAGCTCCGAGCGGACGGGGAGGAACACTGAAGCTTTCTTT. Variable domain in full (rest from reference TRBV18 and TRBJ1-1): NAGVMQNPRHLVRRRGQEARLRCSPMKGHSHVYWYRQLPEEGLKFMVYLQKENIIDESGMPKERFSAEFPKEGPSILRIQQVVRGDSAAYFCASSERTGRNTEAFFGQGTRLTVV.

The chain carries TRBV5-1 and TRBJ1-1; 12 positions match TRBD1. The CDR3 covers 15 residues. V shed 4 bases and J 1 base; nucleotides not matched to a gene: 2. Germline V gives CDR1 SGHRS, CDR2 YFSETQ. The CDR3 loop reads CASSLGQGANTEAFF. CDR3 sequence (DNA): TGCGCCAGCAGCCTGGGACAGGGGGCGAACACTGAAGCTTTCTTT.

The chain carries TRBV7-2 and TRBJ1-4; D unclear. Trimming stripped 2 bases from V and 8 bases from J, with 6 bases between. This CDR3 is 12 amino acids long. The germline V gene encodes CDR1 SGHTA and CDR2 FQGNSA. The DNA of the CDR3 is TGTGCCAGCAGCTTACCCGGAGAAAAACTGTTTTTT. Translation gives CASSLPGEKLFF.

This clone has a handful of counts. The chain has TRBV7-2 and TRBJ1-5; tentative D call: TRBD1 (5 bases). Germline loops: CDR1 SGHTA, CDR2 FQGNSA. Trimming removed 5 bases at V and 6 bases at J, with 14 bases between. The CDR3 runs 14 residues. The CDR3 region is CASSSPGVSQPQHF. The CDR3 DNA reads TGTGCCAGCAGCAGTCCGGGGGTAAGTCAGCCCCAGCATTTT.

This sequence joins TRBV5-1 and TRBJ2-7; D may be TRBD2 (6 bases). The CDR3 sequence is 14 residues long. Trimming left V 1 base short and J 1 base short, with 9 bases between. Germline loops: CDR1 SGHRS, CDR2 YFSETQ. CDR3 loop: CASSLQGLSYEQYF. The CDR3 region has the DNA TGCGCCAGCAGCTTGCAGGGACTTTCCTACGAGCAGTACTTC.

This clone occurred once. V usage is TRBV5-1 and J usage is TRBJ1-2, with D possibly TRBD1 on 6 matching bases. Germline values: CDR1 SGHRS, CDR2 YFSETQ. V was shortened by 3 bases and J by 3 bases, with 21 bases between the two germline ends. This CDR3 has 17 residues. CDR3 protein: CASSWAVDVQGDYGYTF. In DNA, the CDR3 is TGCGCCAGCAGCTGGGCCGTCGACGTACAGGGAGACTATGGCTACACCTTC.

This clone was seen more than once but under ten times. This chain uses TRBV6-1 with TRBJ1-6; a weak D match, TRBD1 (5 bases). V lost 7 bases to trimming and J lost 9 bases, with 13 bases between them. The CDR3 is made up of 13 amino acids. From germline, CDR1 is MNHNS and CDR2 SASEGT. In DNA form, the CDR3 reads TGTGCCAGCACCCCACGGGGGTTTTCACCCCTCCACTTT. Amino acid sequence: CASTPRGFSPLHF.

The chain employs TRBV5-1 and TRBJ2-3, with 9 bases identical to TRBD1. CDR3 length equals 15 residues. Germline V gene data show CDR1 as SGHRS and CDR2 as YFSETQ. The V gene end was trimmed by 4 bases and the J gene end by 4 bases; junction bases not matched to a gene: 7. Written as DNA, the CDR3 is TGCGCCAGCAGCCAGGGACAGGGAGCGGCAGATACGCAGTATTTT. Residues: CASSQGQGAADTQYF.

The rearrangement uses TRBV15 and TRBJ2-4; either TRBD1 or TRBD2 may fit D (5 bases each). Germline V CDR1 and CDR2: LNHNV, YYDKDF (reference sequence). The V end lost 0 bases, the J end lost 9 bases, and 18 bases lay between the germline ends. The length of the CDR3 is 16 residues. The CDR3 DNA reads TGTGCCACCAGCAGAGATGGGGGTCTAATCGCTAGCATTCAGTACTTC. This sequence encodes CATSRDGGLIASIQYF.

The chain employs TRBV7-9 and TRBJ2-3; TRBD2 might be the D (6 bases). The CDR3 has 15 amino acids. From germline, CDR1 is SEHNR and CDR2 FQNEAQ (reference sequence). V lost 4 bases and J lost 5, with 16 bases in between. The CDR3: CASSSRGVEGDTQYF. CDR3 DNA: TGTGCCAGCAGCTCCCGCGGGGTGGAGGGAGATACGCAGTATTTT.

This sequence joins TRBV11-2 and TRBJ1-5, with D possibly TRBD1 on 5 matching bases. The length of the CDR3 is 15 residues. The germline V gene has CDR1 SGHAT and CDR2 FQNNGV. The V gene lost 2 bases and the J gene lost 3 bases, with 11 bases spanning the gap. CDR3 sequence: CASSLSGGFNQPQHF. DNA for the CDR3: TGTGCCAGCAGCTTAAGCGGGGGGTTCAATCAGCCCCAGCATTTT.

This chain connects TRBV7-9 to TRBJ2-1; D remains ambiguous. V was cut by 2 bases and J by 8 bases, with 13 bases left in between. The CDR3 runs 14 residues. Per germline, CDR1 SEHNR and CDR2 FQNEAQ (reference sequence). The CDR3 region has the DNA TGTGCCAGCAGCTTACTTGGCCCCCCCCATGAGCAGTTCTTC. Protein product: CASSLLGPPHEQFF.

The rearrangement uses TRBV5-1 and TRBJ1-1; D gene ambiguous. This CDR3 spans 15 amino acids. V was shortened by 0 bases and J by 0 bases, with 9 bases between the two germline ends. Germline V lookup: CDR1 SGHRS, CDR2 YFSETQ. For the CDR3, the DNA is TGCGCCAGCAGCTTGGACAGCGCCATGAACACTGAAGCTTTCTTT. Residues: CASSLDSAMNTEAFF.